The following is a T cell receptor beta chain sequence with its context. This specimen belongs to a study of immune reconstitution after stem cell transplant in scleroderma. CDR3 size: 13 residues. Trimming cost V 4 bases and J 2 bases, with 8 bases left between them. Germline values: CDR1 MNHEY, CDR2 SMNVEV (reference sequence). MiXCR, run by TCRdb on the RT-PCR reads, gives a single entry per CDR3 protein. The sample holds roughly 4,800 distinct CDR3 sequences, 8.5% seen once. The specimen was taken before or after autologous hematopoietic stem cell transplantation (not recorded which). This receptor was identified in a male donor with systemic sclerosis. This rearrangement joins TRBV27 to TRBJ2-5; D ambiguous. The CDR3 is CASSSRWQETQYF. CDR3 in DNA: TGTGCCAGCAGTTCCCGTTGGCAAGAGACCCAGTACTTC.